A selection of T cell receptor beta chains follows, all from one sample in a study of blood T cell repertoires in COVID-19. Measured with immunoSEQ multiplex PCR; TCRdb has only the in-frame clones, and not every one. The sample consists of about 40,000 clones, approximately 88% of them appearing once. Sequencing was done on a sample of peripheral blood. The receptors stem from a woman aged 70-85 years with acute or convalescent COVID-19. The CDR3 runs from the conserved cysteine through the conserved F or W. D genes are given only for firm matches. Only some rows state a clone size, as once, few, many or a class for expanded clones.

abundance	v_gene	d_gene	j_gene	CDR3aa	CDR3nt
NA	TRBV29-1	TRBD1	TRBJ1-5	CSVEVGDSEHF	TGCAGCGTTGAGGTGGGGGACAGTGAGCATTTT
NA	TRBV10-3	NA	TRBJ1-1	CAISEIVNTEAFF	TGTGCCATCAGTGAGATAGTGAACACTGAAGCTTTCTTT
once	TRBV30	TRBD1	TRBJ2-1	CAWTRQGEQFF	TGTGCCTGGACCAGACAGGGTGAGCAGTTCTTC
NA	TRBV27	TRBD1	TRBJ1-5	CASSRGQGGRQPQHF	TGTGCCAGCAGCCGAGGACAGGGCGGGCGTCAGCCCCAGCATTTT
NA	TRBV7-2	NA	TRBJ2-1	CASSLLRVNEQFF	TGTGCCAGCAGCTTACTGAGGGTCAATGAGCAGTTCTTC
NA	TRBV7-8	NA	TRBJ1-4	CASSLGLFSDEKLFF	TGTGCCAGCAGCTTGGGACTTTTTAGTGATGAAAAACTGTTTTTT
NA	TRBV28	TRBD1	TRBJ1-5	CASSLPGQSNQPQHF	TGTGCCAGCAGTCTTCCGGGACAGAGTAATCAGCCCCAGCATTTT
NA	TRBV2	NA	TRBJ1-5	CASKKAGTSNQPQHF	TGTGCCAGCAAAAAGGCAGGAACTAGCAATCAGCCCCAGCATTTT
NA	TRBV5-5	NA	TRBJ2-6	CASTSTSSGANVLTF	TGTGCCAGCACCTCTACGAGCTCTGGGGCCAACGTCCTGACTTTC
NA	TRBV3-1/TRBV3-2	NA	TRBJ2-3	CASSLARYTGSTDTQYF	TGTGCCAGCAGCCTGGCGAGGTACACAGGGAGCACAGATACGCAGTATTTT
few	TRBV6-5	NA	TRBJ1-6	CASSWTGIANNSPLHF	TGTGCCAGCAGTTGGACGGGAATAGCAAATAATTCACCCCTCCACTTT
NA	TRBV7-3	NA	TRBJ2-1	CASSRSGWSSYNEQFF	TGTGCCAGCAGCCGCTCCGGCTGGAGCTCCTACAATGAGCAGTTCTTC
NA	TRBV24-1	TRBD2	TRBJ2-1	CATQGTSVYNEQFF	TGTGCCACCCAAGGGACTAGCGTCTACAATGAGCAGTTCTTC
NA	TRBV21-1	NA	TRBJ2-1	CASSKVGSGSEQFF	NA
NA	TRBV30	NA	TRBJ1-6	CAWKVARGNSPLHF	TGTGCCTGGAAGGTCGCCAGGGGAAATTCACCCCTCCACTTT
NA	TRBV5-1	TRBD1	TRBJ2-3	CASRQTGQSTDTQYF	TGCGCCAGCAGACAAACGGGACAGAGCACAGATACGCAGTATTTT
NA	TRBV5-1	NA	TRBJ1-1	CASSLVVAGNTEAFF	TGCGCCAGCAGCTTGGTAGTGGCGGGGAACACTGAAGCTTTCTTT
NA	TRBV4-3	NA	TRBJ2-1	CASSRAGFNEQFF	TGCGCCAGCAGCCGCGCGGGATTCAATGAGCAGTTCTTC
NA	TRBV10-1	NA	TRBJ1-2	CASSAGLNYGYTF	TGCGCCAGCAGTGCAGGGCTGAACTATGGCTACACCTTC
once	TRBV24-1	TRBD2	TRBJ2-1	CATSENYSGNEQFF	TGTGCCACCAGTGAAAACTATAGCGGGAATGAGCAGTTCTTC
NA	TRBV9	NA	TRBJ1-1	CASSETTVNTEAFF	TGTGCCAGCAGCGAAACAACAGTGAACACTGAAGCTTTCTTT
NA	TRBV5-8	TRBD2	TRBJ2-1	CASSSSPGLAPVALYNEQFF	TGTGCCAGCAGCTCTTCACCGGGACTAGCACCTGTAGCCCTATACAATGAGCAGTTCTTC
few	TRBV6-2/TRBV6-3	NA	TRBJ1-2	CASSYSDRNKDYTF	TGTGCCAGCAGTTACTCGGACAGAAATAAAGACTACACCTTC
NA	TRBV7-2	NA	TRBJ1-4	CASSLLGEFGEKLFF	TGTGCCAGCAGCTTATTGGGCGAGTTTGGGGAAAAACTGTTTTTT
NA	TRBV7-9	TRBD2	TRBJ2-1	CASSLSRTSLNEQFF	TGTGCCAGCAGCCTAAGTCGGACTAGTTTGAATGAGCAGTTCTTC
few	TRBV7-2	NA	TRBJ2-3	CATQIDYRTDTQYF	TGTGCCACGCAGATCGATTACCGTACAGATACGCAGTATTTT
NA	TRBV5-4	NA	TRBJ2-2	CASSLAKNTGELFF	TGTGCCAGCAGCTTGGCCAAGAACACCGGGGAGCTGTTTTTT
NA	TRBV6-1	NA	TRBJ1-5	CASSDGTLSNQPQHF	TGTGCCAGCAGTGATGGGACACTCAGCAATCAGCCCCAGCATTTT
NA	TRBV15	TRBD1	TRBJ2-2	CATSRETGTNTGELFF	TGTGCCACCAGCAGAGAGACAGGGACGAACACCGGGGAGCTGTTTTTT
NA	TRBV7-2	NA	TRBJ2-3	CASSAARRPDTQYF	TGTGCCAGCAGCGCCGCCCGGAGGCCAGATACGCAGTATTTT
NA	TRBV7-2	NA	TRBJ2-1	CASSSDNYNEQFF	TGTGCCAGCAGCTCCGACAATTACAATGAGCAGTTCTTC
few	TRBV7-6	NA	TRBJ2-2	CASSSRSTGELFF	TGTGCCAGCAGCTCCCGGAGCACCGGGGAGCTGTTTTTT
NA	TRBV14	NA	TRBJ2-1	CASSLLNEQFF	TGTGCCAGCAGCCTTCTAAATGAGCAGTTCTTC
NA	TRBV25-1	NA	TRBJ2-4	CASSESRGRNIQYF	TGTGCCAGCAGTGAATCGAGAGGGCGGAACATTCAGTACTTC
once	TRBV18	TRBD2	TRBJ2-1	CASSQDGRTSYNEQFF	TGTGCCAGCTCACAGGACGGGAGGACTTCCTACAATGAGCAGTTCTTC
once	TRBV7-2	TRBD2	TRBJ2-3	CASSLVFGGGSTDTQYF	TGTGCCAGCAGCTTAGTTTTCGGCGGGGGTAGCACAGATACGCAGTATTTT
NA	TRBV3-1/TRBV3-2	NA	TRBJ1-1	CASSQDEITNTEAFF	TGTGCCAGCAGCCAAGATGAGATCACGAACACTGAAGCTTTCTTT
NA	TRBV20-1	NA	TRBJ2-3	CSASAKSGTTSTDTQYF	TGCAGTGCTAGTGCCAAAAGCGGAACTACTAGCACAGATACGCAGTATTTT
NA	TRBV7-2	NA	TRBJ2-2	CATSGGELFF	TGTGCCACCTCCGGGGGGGAGCTGTTTTTT
NA	TRBV18	NA	TRBJ2-2	CASSPTSTTGELFF	TGTGCCAGCTCACCAACTAGTACCACCGGGGAGCTGTTTTTT
NA	TRBV30	NA	TRBJ1-2	CAWSRQTPYGYTF	TGTGCCTGGAGTCGACAGACTCCTTATGGCTACACCTTC
NA	TRBV21-1	NA	TRBJ2-1	CASRKDIFYNEQFF	TGTGCCAGCCGAAAGGACATCTTCTACAATGAGCAGTTCTTC
NA	TRBV24-1	TRBD2	TRBJ2-1	CATSPSSGRENEQFF	TGTGCCACCAGTCCTTCTAGCGGGAGGGAGAATGAGCAGTTCTTC
NA	TRBV7-2	TRBD1	TRBJ2-2	CASSLVKGALGNTGELFF	TGTGCCAGCAGCTTAGTTAAGGGGGCGCTCGGTAACACCGGGGAGCTGTTTTTT
NA	TRBV5-8	TRBD1	TRBJ1-5	CASSLETGGIQPQHF	TGTGCCAGCAGCTTAGAAACAGGGGGAATCCAGCCCCAGCATTTT
once	TRBV24-1	TRBD2	TRBJ2-1	CATSDLGLAGEWFF	TGTGCCACCAGTGATTTGGGACTAGCGGGGGAATGGTTCTTC
NA	TRBV28	TRBD2	TRBJ2-1	CASSLGLAGGVEQFF	TGTGCCAGCAGTTTAGGACTAGCGGGAGGGGTTGAGCAGTTCTTC
NA	TRBV7-8	TRBD2	TRBJ2-1	CASSLRSGGGVNEQFF	TGTGCCAGCAGCTTACGCAGCGGGGGAGGAGTGAATGAGCAGTTCTTC
NA	TRBV11-3	TRBD2	TRBJ2-1	CASSPTSDGEQFF	TGTGCCAGCAGCCCGACTAGCGACGGTGAGCAGTTCTTC
NA	TRBV30	NA	TRBJ1-2	CACQRSGVAGYTF	TGTGCCTGTCAAAGGTCGGGGGTGGCTGGCTACACCTTC
NA	TRBV6-2/TRBV6-3	NA	TRBJ2-1	CASSYISSKQFF	TGTGCCAGCAGTTACATTAGCAGTAAGCAGTTCTTC